A single sample is the source of the 14 T cell receptor beta chains below, sequenced in a study of T cell responses to AZD1222 COVID-19 vaccine. Sequencing was performed with immunoSEQ multiplex PCR; in TCRdb, only in-frame clones are kept and a portion is missing. The sample contains approximately 80,000 clones, around 90% of which appear only once. The sequencing here drew on peripheral blood, taken on day 0 of MenACWY control vaccination. These receptors originate from an adult in good health.

This clone was counted once. The V gene is TRBV19, the J gene TRBJ1-2; D is unresolved. This CDR3 is built from 13 residues. Germline V lookup: CDR1 LNHDA, CDR2 SQIVND (reference sequence). V was clipped by 5 bases and J by 5 bases, with 12 bases between them. CDR3 DNA sequence: TGTGCCAGTAGTGTCGGAGTAGGGTATGGCTACACCTTC. Protein sequence: CASSVGVGYGYTF.

The genes are TRBV30 and TRBJ2-7, with D unclear. V lost 0 bases, J lost 3 bases, and 6 bases lay in between. CDR1 is GTSNPN, CDR2 SVGIG, per germline (reference sequence). This CDR3 contains 12 residues. In DNA form, the CDR3 reads TGTGCCTGGAGTGTACCGGACTACGAGCAGTACTTC. It codes for CAWSVPDYEQYF. Variable domain in full (rest from reference TRBV30 and TRBJ2-7): SQTIHQWPATLVQPVGSPLSLECTVEGTSNPNLYWYRQAAGRGLQLLFYSVGIGQISSEVPQNLSASRPQDRQFILSSKKLLLSDSGFYLCAWSVPDYEQYFGPGTRLTVT.

This chain joins TRBV6-5 and TRBJ2-7; TRBD2 might be the D (5 bases). Germline assignment: CDR1 MNHEY and CDR2 SVGAGI. With 6 bases removed from V and 2 bases from J, the gap between germline ends came to 8 bases. There are 12 residues in the CDR3. CDR3 DNA sequence: TGTGCCAGCAGCCCCGGGACCTACGAGCAGTACTTC. It codes for CASSPGTYEQYF.

The chain employs TRBV3-1 (or the pseudogene TRBV3-2) and TRBJ2-5, with 8 bases fitting TRBD1. J gave up 5 bases and V 4 bases, and 6 bases lay outside the gene matches. Germline V gives CDR1 LGHDT, CDR2 YNNKEL (reference sequence). There are 14 residues in the CDR3. CDR3 in DNA: TGTGCCAGCAGCCGGGCGGACAGGGAGGAGACCCAGTACTTC. It encodes CASSRADREETQYF.

The chain is built from TRBV11-2 and TRBJ2-7; the match to TRBD1 covers 8 bases. The CDR3 extends over 15 amino acids. Germline assignment: CDR1 SGHAT and CDR2 FQNNGV. V gave up 1 base and J gave up 2 bases; unmatched junction bases: 4. For the CDR3, the DNA is TGTGCCAGCAGCTTAGTTGGACAGGGCACCTACGAGCAGTACTTC. Its translation: CASSLVGQGTYEQYF. The whole variable domain, filled in from reference TRBV11-2 and TRBJ2-7, reads EAGVAQSPRYKIIEKRQSVAFWCNPISGHATLYWYQQILGQGPKLLIQFQNNGVVDDSQLPKDRFSAERLKGVDSTLKIQPAKLEDSAVYLCASSLVGQGTYEQYFGPGTRLTVT.

The chain joins TRBV18 to TRBJ2-4; the match to TRBD2 covers 10 bases. Germline CDR1 KGHSH, CDR2 LQKENI. The length of the CDR3 is 16 residues. With 6 bases clipped from V and 4 bases from J, the junction kept 9 bases outside the gene matches. In DNA, the CDR3 is TGTGCCAGCTCCCCAGGCACTAGCGGGGAAAAAAACATTCAGTACTTC. Translated: CASSPGTSGEKNIQYF.

This sequence joins TRBV4-1 and TRBJ2-3; a weak D match, TRBD2 (7 bases). V was trimmed by 4 bases and J by 2 bases, leaving 10 bases between them. CDR3 size: 14 residues. Germline loops: CDR1 MGHRA, CDR2 YSYEKL. The CDR3 DNA reads TGCGCCAGCAGCCCCGGGGGGCCCACAGATACGCAGTATTTT. This encodes CASSPGGPTDTQYF.

The chain couples TRBV6-4 to TRBJ1-5; TRBD1 matches 7 bases. V dropped 0 bases and J dropped 4; count of bases not matched to a gene: 12. CDR1 is MRHNA and CDR2 is SNTAGT in the germline V gene. This CDR3 has 18 residues. DNA for the CDR3: TGTGCCAGCAGTGACTCAGGCGATGGGGACAGTTCAAATCAGCCCCAGCATTTT. Its translation is CASSDSGDGDSSNQPQHF.

This clone was recorded only once. The chain uses TRBV5-4 and TRBJ1-1, with D tentatively TRBD1 (6 bases). The germline V and J ends were trimmed by 4 bases and 0 bases, with 13 bases remaining between them. Germline V lookup: CDR1 SGHNT, CDR2 YYREEE (reference sequence). This CDR3 comprises 15 residues. DNA for the CDR3: TGTGCCAGCAGCCCCGGACAGCTCATGAACACTGAAGCTTTCTTT. As protein: CASSPGQLMNTEAFF. The full variable domain, in which reference TRBV5-4 and TRBJ1-1 provide the parts outside the CDR3, is ETGVTQSPTHLIKTRGQQVTLRCSSQSGHNTVSWYQQALGQGPQFIFQYYREEENGRGNFPPRFSGLQFPNYSSELNVNALELDDSALYLCASSPGQLMNTEAFFGQGTRLTVV.

J is TRBJ2-4 and V is TRBV25-1; D tentatively reads TRBD1 or TRBD2 (5 bases each). The V end lost 5 bases, the J end lost 5 bases, and 16 bases lay between the germline ends. Germline CDR1 and CDR2: MGHDK and SYGVNS. The CDR3 loop spans 15 amino acids. Here the CDR3 reads CASSPPEGLQNIQYF. The CDR3 DNA follows: TGTGCCAGCAGTCCGCCCGAGGGGCTGCAAAACATTCAGTACTTC.

A single count supports this clone. The chain couples TRBV2 to TRBJ1-2; 7 bases agree with TRBD1. The CDR3 has 15 residues. CDR1 and CDR2 (germline): SNHLY, FYNNEI. J gave up 1 base and V 4 bases, and 6 bases lay outside the gene matches. CDR3 coding DNA: TGTGCCAGCAGTGCGGGACAGTCGATTAACTATGGCTACACCTTC. It translates to CASSAGQSINYGYTF.

The sample holds one count of this clone. The chain has TRBV10-1 and TRBJ1-5; D is perhaps TRBD1 (5 bases). V dropped 0 bases and J dropped 2 bases, with 14 bases sitting between them. The germline V gene has CDR1 WNHNN and CDR2 SYGVQD (reference sequence). The CDR3 covers 17 residues. CDR3 sequence reads: CASSESLKGKGNQPQHF. In DNA, the CDR3 is TGCGCCAGCAGTGAGTCTTTGAAGGGGAAGGGCAATCAGCCCCAGCATTTT.

V is TRBV7-8 and J is TRBJ1-1; a possible D gene is TRBD1 (6 bases). The V gene lost 1 base and the J gene lost 5 bases, with 11 bases spanning the gap. The CDR3 is made up of 14 amino acids. The germline V gene has CDR1 SGHVS and CDR2 FQNEAQ. The DNA of the CDR3 is TGTGCCAGCAGCTTAGTAGGGGGAGAGACTGAAGCTTTCTTT. It codes for CASSLVGGETEAFF. The variable domain in full, with the rest retrieved from reference TRBV7-8 and TRBJ1-1, is GAGVSQSPRYKVAKRGQDVALRCDPISGHVSLFWYQQALGQGPEFLTYFQNEAQLDKSGLPSDRFFAERPEGSVSTLKIQRTQQEDSAVYLCASSLVGGETEAFFGQGTRLTVV.

J is TRBJ2-7 and V is TRBV4-3, with D perhaps TRBD1 or TRBD2 (6 bases each). The CDR3 covers 16 residues. V was cut by 3 bases and J by 1 base, with 16 bases left in between. Germline lookup yields CDR1 LGHNA and CDR2 YSLEER. The CDR3 sequence: CASSQGTIGGSYEQYF. The CDR3 DNA reads as TGCGCCAGCAGCCAGGGAACTATAGGGGGGTCCTACGAGCAGTACTTC.